Listed below are T cell receptor beta chains from one sample, sequenced in a study of cytomegalovirus exposure and HLA in healthy donors. Here immunoSEQ multiplex PCR was the method, and the copy in TCRdb shows in-frame clones only, minus some. The table shows about 130,000 clones, with 83% occurring only once. Material: PBMCs. Receptors originate from a woman between 40 and 50 years old in good health and CMV-seropositive. Each CDR3 is given with its conserved first and last residue. The order of the fields is D gene, J gene, clone size, V gene, CDR3 protein, CDR3 DNA. A D gene is named only where the DNA matches it firmly. Size values are once, few and many counts, or a class for expanded clones, and some rows have none.

>NA|TRBJ2-5|NA|TRBV5-4
CASSSDRLGTQYF
TGTGCCAGCAGCTCCGACAGGCTAGGGACCCAGTACTTC
>NA|TRBJ2-1|NA|TRBV28
CASSLLPPPGYNEQFF
TGTGCCAGCAGTTTATTGCCCCCTCCCGGTTACAATGAGCAGTTCTTC
>TRBD2|TRBJ2-1|NA|TRBV6-5
CASVSLAGGEQFF
TGTGCCAGCGTTTCCCTAGCGGGAGGTGAGCAGTTCTTC
>NA|TRBJ1-5|few|TRBV19
CASTRVHANQPQHF
TGTGCCAGTACGAGGGTTCACGCCAATCAGCCCCAGCATTTT
>TRBD1|TRBJ2-6|NA|TRBV7-3
CASSLRQGLADGANVLTF
TGTGCCAGCAGCTTAAGACAGGGGTTAGCTGATGGGGCCAACGTCCTGACTTTC
>TRBD2|TRBJ2-2|NA|TRBV2
CASSEAGGPGTGELFF
TGTGCCAGCAGTGAGGCGGGAGGGCCGGGCACCGGGGAGCTGTTTTTT
>TRBD1|TRBJ1-1|NA|TRBV7-2
CASSSRGTLRDTEAFF
TGTGCCAGCAGCTCCAGGGGGACACTAAGGGACACTGAAGCTTTCTTT
>TRBD1|TRBJ2-7|NA|TRBV28
CASRGQVGESEQYF
TGTGCCAGCAGGGGACAGGTCGGTGAATCCGAGCAGTACTTC
>TRBD2|TRBJ2-7|NA|TRBV5-6
CASSLQAGGPYEQYF
TGTGCCAGCAGCTTACAAGCGGGAGGGCCCTACGAGCAGTACTTC
>TRBD1|TRBJ2-5|NA|TRBV19
CASSPYRGLEETQYF
TGTGCCAGTAGTCCCTACAGGGGGCTTGAAGAGACCCAGTACTTC
>TRBD1|TRBJ1-3|NA|TRBV4-1
CASSKQGRSPGNTIYF
TGCGCCAGCAGCAAACAGGGGAGGTCCCCTGGAAACACCATATATTTT
>NA|TRBJ1-1|NA|TRBV5-1
CASSLSRGGMNTEAFF
TGCGCCAGCAGCTTGAGTAGGGGTGGCATGAACACTGAAGCTTTCTTT
>TRBD2|TRBJ2-3|NA|TRBV29-1
CSGRTSGSLADTQYF
TGCAGCGGCAGGACTAGCGGGAGTTTGGCAGATACGCAGTATTTT
>NA|TRBJ2-3|once|TRBV11-2
CASSLWLGARTDTQYF
TGTGCCAGCAGCTTATGGCTGGGGGCGCGCACAGATACGCAGTATTTT
>NA|TRBJ1-5|NA|TRBV28
CASGDTYYQPQHF
TGTGCCAGTGGCGACACTTACTATCAGCCCCAGCATTTT
>NA|TRBJ2-1|NA|TRBV6-1
CASSEYQGRGNEQFF
TGTGCCAGCAGTGAATATCAGGGCCGGGGGAATGAGCAGTTCTTC
>TRBD1|TRBJ2-4|NA|TRBV5-1
CASSQDRAGVKAKNIQYF
TGCGCCAGCAGTCAGGACAGGGCCGGTGTCAAGGCCAAAAACATTCAGTACTTC
>TRBD2|TRBJ2-7|NA|TRBV5-1
CASSLVRWREGRGYEQYF
TGCGCCAGCAGCTTGGTTCGATGGCGGGAGGGCCGGGGCTACGAGCAGTACTTC
>NA|TRBJ2-2|NA|TRBV18
CASSLRDTGELFF
TGTGCCAGCTCGCTCAGGGATACCGGGGAGCTGTTTTTT
>NA|TRBJ1-2|NA|TRBV7-9
CSSSLVGWNQDGYTF
TGTTCCAGCAGCTTAGTTGGGTGGAACCAGGATGGCTACACCTTC
>NA|TRBJ2-3|NA|TRBV30
CAWSPTPSIDTQYF
TGTGCCTGGAGCCCCACTCCGTCAATAGATACGCAGTATTTT
>NA|TRBJ1-2|few|TRBV12-5
CASGSEGGGHYGYTF
TGTGCTAGTGGTTCGGAAGGGGGGGGGCACTATGGCTACACCTTC
>TRBD1|TRBJ1-3|NA|TRBV6-1
CASSPGTGVYTIYF
TGTGCCAGCAGCCCTGGGACAGGGGTATACACCATATATTTT
>TRBD1|TRBJ2-7|NA|TRBV2
CASRDRAHEQYF
TGTGCCAGCAGGGACAGGGCCCACGAGCAGTACTTC
>TRBD1|TRBJ1-3|NA|TRBV30
CAWSPKNRGPESAGNTIYF
TGTGCCTGGAGTCCTAAGAACAGGGGGCCAGAGTCAGCTGGAAACACCATATATTTT
>NA|TRBJ2-5|NA|TRBV10-3
CAIRKELTVPQYF
TGTGCCATCAGGAAAGAACTGACAGTCCCGCAGTACTTC
>TRBD1|TRBJ1-6|NA|TRBV4-1
CASSQEDRTYNSPLHF
TGCGCCAGCAGCCAAGAGGACAGGACCTATAATTCACCCCTCCACTTT
>TRBD1|TRBJ2-2|NA|TRBV9
CASSLDGDRGGPQRKLFF
TGTGCCAGCAGCCTCGACGGGGACAGGGGGGGACCCCAGCGGAAGCTGTTTTTT
>NA|TRBJ2-1|NA|TRBV2
CASKASVNNEQFF
TGTGCCAGCAAGGCTAGCGTAAACAATGAGCAGTTCTTC
>NA|TRBJ2-7|once|TRBV7-3
CASSSGQGEQYF
TGTGCCAGCAGCTCAGGTCAGGGGGAGCAGTACTTC
>NA|TRBJ2-7|NA|TRBV9
CASSGSRNEQYF
TGTGCCAGCAGCGGGTCGAGAAACGAGCAGTACTTC
>TRBD1|TRBJ2-1|NA|TRBV28
CASSLDRVLSPSSYNEQFF
TGTGCCAGCAGTTTAGACAGGGTGCTATCCCCAAGCTCCTACAATGAGCAGTTCTTC
>NA|TRBJ1-2|NA|TRBV6-1
CASSESGGQLYGYTF
TGTGCCAGCAGTGAAAGCGGAGGTCAGCTCTATGGCTACACCTTC